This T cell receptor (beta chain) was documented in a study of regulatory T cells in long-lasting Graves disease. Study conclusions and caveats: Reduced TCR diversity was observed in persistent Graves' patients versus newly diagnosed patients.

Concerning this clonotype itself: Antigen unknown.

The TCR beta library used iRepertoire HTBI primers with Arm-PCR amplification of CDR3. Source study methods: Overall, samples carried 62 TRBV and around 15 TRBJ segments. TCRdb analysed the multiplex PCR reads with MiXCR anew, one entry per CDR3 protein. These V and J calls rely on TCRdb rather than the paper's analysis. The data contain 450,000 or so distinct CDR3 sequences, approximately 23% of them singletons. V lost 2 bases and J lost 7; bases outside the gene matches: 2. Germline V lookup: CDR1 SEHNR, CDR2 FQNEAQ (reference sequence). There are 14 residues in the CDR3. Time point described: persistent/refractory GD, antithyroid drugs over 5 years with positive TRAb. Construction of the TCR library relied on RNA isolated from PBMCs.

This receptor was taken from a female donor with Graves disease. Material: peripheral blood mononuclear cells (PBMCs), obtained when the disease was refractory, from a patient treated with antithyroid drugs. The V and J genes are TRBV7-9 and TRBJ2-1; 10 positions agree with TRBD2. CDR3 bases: TGTGCCAGCAGCTTATCTAGCGGGAGAAATGAGCAGTTCTTC. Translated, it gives CASSLSSGRNEQFF. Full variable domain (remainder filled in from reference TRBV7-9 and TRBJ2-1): DTGVSQNPRHKITKRGQNVTFRCDPISEHNRLYWYRQTLGQGPEFLTYFQNEAQLEKSRLLSDRFSAERPKGSFSTLEIQRTEQGDSAMYLCASSLSSGRNEQFFGPGTRLTVL.